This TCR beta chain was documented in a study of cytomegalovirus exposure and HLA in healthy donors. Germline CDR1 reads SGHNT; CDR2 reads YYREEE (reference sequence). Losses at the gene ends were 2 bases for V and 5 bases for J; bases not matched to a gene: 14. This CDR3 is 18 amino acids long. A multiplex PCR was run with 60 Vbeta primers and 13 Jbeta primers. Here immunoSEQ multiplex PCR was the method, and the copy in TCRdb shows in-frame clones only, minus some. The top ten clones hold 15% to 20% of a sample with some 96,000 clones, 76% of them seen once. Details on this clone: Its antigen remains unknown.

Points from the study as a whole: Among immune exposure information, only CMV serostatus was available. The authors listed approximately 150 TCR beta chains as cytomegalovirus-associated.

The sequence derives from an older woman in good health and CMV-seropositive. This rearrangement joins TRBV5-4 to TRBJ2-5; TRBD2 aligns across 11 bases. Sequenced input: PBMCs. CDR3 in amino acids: CASSLAVVAGGLGETQYF. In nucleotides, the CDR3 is TGTGCCAGCAGCTTAGCAGTAGTAGCGGGAGGGTTAGGGGAGACCCAGTACTTC.